The 14 T cell receptor beta chains reported below all come from one sample, sequenced in a study of cytomegalovirus exposure and HLA in healthy donors. This PCR relied on a set of 60 Vbeta primers and 13 Jbeta primers. Method: immunoSEQ multiplex PCR; TCRdb's copy keeps in-frame clones and lacks some. The sample includes 150,000 to 200,000 clones, almost 85% seen only once; the top ten take around 0.26%. The sequenced material came from PBMCs. The receptors here all came from a boy aged 5-17 years in good health and CMV-seronegative.

This sequence joins TRBV6-5 and TRBJ1-2; 7 bases line up with TRBD1. Germline V CDR1 and CDR2: MNHEY, SVGAGI. The CDR3 length is 15 residues. V was pared by 2 bases and J by 6 bases, with 9 bases of the junction left unmatched. CDR3 DNA sequence: TGTGCCAGCAGTTACAGACAGACAGGGAGAGATGGCTACACCTTC. Its translation is CASSYRQTGRDGYTF.

This clone has just a few counts. The rearrangement uses TRBV7-9 and TRBJ2-3, with 9 bases aligning to TRBD2. J was trimmed by 4 bases and V by 2 bases; bases with no gene match: 13. The CDR3 loop spans 18 amino acids. Germline values: CDR1 SEHNR, CDR2 FQNEAQ (reference sequence). The CDR3 sequence is CASSLTRGGLPISDTQYF. CDR3 DNA sequence: TGTGCCAGCAGCTTAACGCGGGGGGGCCTCCCCATATCAGATACGCAGTATTTT.

The chain recombines TRBV25-1 with TRBJ2-5; 8 nucleotides align to TRBD2. Trimming at V came to 2 bases and at J to 6 bases, leaving 8 bases not matched to a gene. The CDR3 runs 15 residues. Germline V CDR1 and CDR2: MGHDK, SYGVNS. The CDR3 nucleotides read TGTGCCAGCAGTGAAACTGGACTAGCCCCACAGACCCAGTACTTC. This sequence encodes CASSETGLAPQTQYF.

The J gene is TRBJ1-5, the V gene TRBV4-2; 8 nucleotides match TRBD1. V shed 1 base, J shed 5 bases, and the junction held 10 bases outside the gene matches. Germline CDR1 and CDR2: LGHNA and YNFKEQ. This CDR3 has 17 amino acids. Here the CDR3 reads CASSQGAQGASDQPQHF. CDR3 nucleotides: TGTGCCAGCAGCCAAGGGGCCCAGGGGGCTTCTGATCAGCCCCAGCATTTT.

V usage is TRBV29-1 and J usage is TRBJ2-3, with 8 bases that match TRBD2. Trimming at V came to 5 bases and at J to 3 bases, leaving 7 bases not matched to a gene. The CDR3 has 14 amino acids. Germline CDR1 reads SQVTM; CDR2 reads ANQGSEA. CDR3 sequence: CSVSEAGVTDTQYF. CDR3 DNA: TGCAGCGTTTCCGAAGCGGGAGTGACAGATACGCAGTATTTT.

Only a few counts were recorded for this clone. V usage is TRBV28 and J usage is TRBJ2-1, with TRBD1 identical over 9 bases. CDR3 length: 16 amino acids. V was clipped by 5 bases and J by 6 bases; unmatched bases: 11. Germline CDR1 is MDHEN and CDR2 is SYDVKM. The CDR3 sequence is CASSPLGVTGGNEQFF. In DNA, the CDR3 is TGTGCCAGCAGTCCCTTGGGGGTGACAGGGGGCAATGAGCAGTTCTTC. Full variable domain (outside the CDR3, taken from reference TRBV28 and TRBJ2-1): DVKVTQSSRYLVKRTGEKVFLECVQDMDHENMFWYRQDPGLGLRLIYFSYDVKMKEKGDIPEGYSVSREKKERFSLILESASTNQTSMYLCASSPLGVTGGNEQFFGPGTRLTVL.

The chain combines TRBV7-6 with TRBJ2-7; possibly TRBD2 for D (6 bases). CDR3 size: 17 residues. The germline gives CDR1 SGHVS, CDR2 FNYEAQ. V was clipped by 1 base and J by 2 bases, with 18 bases between them. The CDR3 spells CASSLVSASGHPYEQYF. Here the CDR3 DNA reads TGTGCCAGCAGCTTAGTATCAGCCAGCGGGCATCCCTACGAGCAGTACTTC.

V and J are TRBV5-5 and TRBJ1-2; the match to TRBD1 covers 9 bases. With V trimmed by 0 bases and J by 4 bases, 16 bases remained unmatched. The V gene's germline CDR1 is SGHKS and CDR2 YYEKEE (reference sequence). This CDR3 is 19 amino acids long. CDR3 loop: CASSLEVLTGGNLRYGYTF. The CDR3 nucleotides are TGTGCCAGCAGCTTGGAAGTCCTCACAGGGGGCAATTTGCGCTATGGCTACACCTTC. Complete variable domain (other parts from reference TRBV5-5 and TRBJ1-2): DAGVTQSPTHLIKTRGQQVTLRCSPISGHKSVSWYQQVLGQGPQFIFQYYEKEERGRGNFPDRFSARQFPNYSSELNVNALLLGDSALYLCASSLEVLTGGNLRYGYTFGSGTRLTVV.

The chain links TRBV7-9 to TRBJ1-1, with 8 bases matching TRBD1. Trimming at V came to 5 bases and at J to 0 bases, leaving 8 bases not matched to a gene. Germline V gene data show CDR1 as SEHNR and CDR2 as FQNEAQ (reference sequence). This CDR3 spans 16 amino acids. The CDR3 loop reads CASSLYRGRVNTEAFF. In DNA form, the CDR3 reads TGTGCCAGCAGCCTCTACAGGGGGAGGGTGAACACTGAAGCTTTCTTT.

The rearrangement uses TRBV27 and TRBJ1-2; maybe TRBD1 (5 bases). V was trimmed by 2 bases and J by 4 bases, leaving 8 bases between them. Looked up from germline, CDR1 is MNHEY and CDR2 is SMNVEV (reference sequence). The CDR3 has 13 amino acids. The CDR3 sequence: CASSLGQGYGYTF. Here the CDR3 DNA reads TGTGCCAGCAGTTTAGGGCAGGGCTATGGCTACACCTTC.

The J gene is TRBJ1-1, the V gene TRBV7-3, with no clear D. The CDR3 spans 13 residues. Germline assignment: CDR1 SGHTA and CDR2 FQGTGA. Trimming took off 5 bases at V and 2 bases at J, with 9 bases between the two ends. The chain's CDR3 is CASSPDINTEAFF. As DNA, the CDR3 is TGTGCCAGCAGCCCCGACATCAACACTGAAGCTTTCTTT.

V and J are TRBV5-1 and TRBJ2-6; no clear D gene. This CDR3 region has 16 residues. From germline, CDR1 is SGHRS and CDR2 YFSETQ. Trimming cost V 0 bases and J 0 bases, with 7 bases left between them. The DNA for the CDR3 is TGCGCCAGCAGCTTGGACAGCCGCTCTGGGGCCAACGTCCTGACTTTC. This sequence encodes CASSLDSRSGANVLTF.

This chain connects TRBV19 to TRBJ2-3; D is unresolved. Germline loops: CDR1 LNHDA, CDR2 SQIVND (reference sequence). Trimming cost V 3 bases and J 2 bases, with 6 bases left between them. The CDR3 contains 13 residues. The CDR3 region is CASSIHNTDTQYF. CDR3 DNA sequence: TGTGCCAGTAGTATTCACAACACAGATACGCAGTATTTT. Looking up the rest from reference TRBV19 and TRBJ2-3 gives the full variable domain: DGGITQSPKYLFRKEGQNVTLSCEQNLNHDAMYWYRQDPGQGLRLIYYSQIVNDFQKGDIAEGYSVSREKKESFPLTVTSAQKNPTAFYLCASSIHNTDTQYFGPGTRLTVL.

V is TRBV5-1 and J is TRBJ2-7, with D possibly being TRBD2 (5 bases). Germline V lookup: CDR1 SGHRS, CDR2 YFSETQ. The germline V and J ends were trimmed by 5 bases and 0 bases, with 18 bases remaining between them. This CDR3 has 16 amino acids. The CDR3 reads CASRVNGGESSYEQYF. CDR3 DNA: TGCGCCAGCAGGGTTAACGGAGGCGAGAGCTCCTACGAGCAGTACTTC.